This entry concerns a single T cell receptor beta chain. Its specificity is not known. For the second PCR, which ran for about 6 to 11 cycles, a sample-barcoded 5' primer and a J-beta primer mix were used. CDR3-containing paired-end reads numbering at least 3 million came from each sample. From the 5' RACE reads, TCRdb called clonotypes with MiXCR, one entry per CDR3 protein. The table lists fewer than 1.5 million distinct CDR3 sequences, about 43% of them singletons. CDR1 and CDR2 from the germline V gene are SEHNR and FQNEAQ (reference sequence). Deletions cut 6 bases from V and 7 bases from J, with 28 bases between. The CDR3 sequence is 17 residues long. This entry belongs to a study of blood T cells in healthy people across ages. For the study at large: The capture of about one barcoded beta molecule per two T cells was achieved by template switching. Study-wide results and limits: Researchers report that TCR beta diversity correlated strongly with naive T cell percentage.

This TCR derives from a woman aged 18-29 years in good health. The chain couples TRBV7-9 to TRBJ2-7; no clear D. Sequences were obtained from blood. The CDR3 bases are TGTGCCAGCAGTTCTCTTTTTGGCGGCAGCTCCTACAATGAGCAGTACTTC. It encodes CASSSLFGGSSYNEQYF.